This TCR beta chain derives from a study of CD8 T cells in ankylosing spondylitis (dated by TCRdb to the late 2010s). The study in broad terms: T cell receptor beta repertoires were profiled in healthy donors and ankylosing spondylitis patients so that disease-linked TCR variants could be found. Peripheral blood samples were taken, and synovial fluid was additionally collected from ankylosing spondylitis patients. In total, the full study cohort was made up of 110 or so healthy donors and about two dozen ankylosing spondylitis patients.

This clonotype has a handful of counts. This receptor's antigen is unknown. Per-base qualities were not stored, and no clone one base away is much larger. In the germline V gene (reference sequence), CDR1 corresponds to DFQATT and CDR2 to SNEGSKA. Trimming removed 3 bases from V and 0 bases from J, leaving 11 bases between the germline ends. Reading from cysteine to phenylalanine, the CDR3 counts 14 amino acids. The only DNA kept is the CDR3, 42 bases in frame from the first base. Study-wide findings and limitations: The disease-linked clones were reported as significantly enriched in matched synovial fluid samples from ankylosing spondylitis patients. Blood from ankylosing spondylitis patients appeared to be characterized by a TCR beta motif composed of several highly homologous amino acid variants. In peripheral blood, the disease-linked clones were found at relatively low frequencies and had a CD8+ phenotype. Some motif variants were previously reported in synovial fluid and blood of reactive arthritis patients, suggesting common disease-initiation mechanisms.

Sequencing relied on an Illumina HiSeq 2500. Quantitative 5'-RACE with molecular barcodes was the method used to prepare the TCR beta libraries. The original pipeline was this. A new computational method based on a probabilistic model of VDJ rearrangement was used to identify disease-linked TCR variants. Through fastp at Q25 and MiXCR, TCRdb rebuilt clones from the public reads, retaining in-frame beta chains. Under each unique CDR3 protein, matching rows form one entry showing the most common genes and DNA. These V and J calls are TCRdb output, not the study's own analysis. The sample table contains 85,000 to 90,000 distinct CDR3 sequences; only one count was recorded for around 25% of them. Of the sample, roughly 60% falls within the top ten clones.

Specimen: blood, either unsorted or a sorted T cell fraction (not recorded which). This clonotype was obtained from a male donor with ankylosing spondylitis or in good health (not recorded which). The chain joins TRBV20-1 to TRBJ2-5; too little of a D gene remains to name it. Read as DNA, the sequence is TGCAGTGCTAGTAGGCCGACGTACCAAGAGACCCAGTACTTC. Its protein is CSASRPTYQETQYF.